These 10 T cell receptor beta chains were all obtained from the same sample, sequenced in a study of blood T cell repertoires in COVID-19. TCRdb's table, derived via immunoSEQ multiplex PCR, lists solely in-frame clones and lacks some. The data show approximately 280,000 clones, approximately 86% seen once. The sequencing input was peripheral blood. The receptor source for this set is a man aged 18-30 years with active or convalescent COVID-19.

This chain links TRBV6-6 with TRBJ1-1, with D possibly matching TRBD1 (5 bases). CDR3 length equals 13 residues. Trimming removed 5 bases from V and 1 base from J, with 8 bases in between. Germline-derived CDR1 and CDR2 are MNHNY and SVGAGI (reference sequence). CDR3 in DNA: TGTGCCAGCAGTCGAGACAGGAACACTGAAGCTTTCTTT. This gives the protein CASSRDRNTEAFF.

The V and J genes are TRBV9 and TRBJ1-2, with D possibly TRBD1 on 5 matching bases. Germline loops: CDR1 SGDLS, CDR2 YYNGEE. V shed 5 bases and J shed 6 bases, with 14 bases lying between them. This CDR3 comprises 13 residues. The CDR3: CASRGPDLNGYTF. The CDR3 region has the DNA TGTGCCAGCAGGGGGCCGGACCTAAATGGCTACACCTTC. The full variable domain, its missing parts supplied by reference TRBV9 and TRBJ1-2, is DSGVTQTPKHLITATGQRVTLRCSPRSGDLSVYWYQQSLDQGLQFLIQYYNGEERAKGNILERFSAQQFPDLHSELNLSSLELGDSALYFCASRGPDLNGYTFGSGTRLTVV.

This sequence joins TRBV5-1 and TRBJ2-7; 7 nucleotides align to TRBD1. From germline, CDR1 is SGHRS and CDR2 YFSETQ. J gave up 7 bases and V 3 bases, and 10 bases lay outside the gene matches. CDR3 length equals 14 residues. CDR3 protein: CASSSDRPLGEQYF. The CDR3 region has the DNA TGCGCCAGCAGCTCGGACAGGCCCCTTGGAGAGCAGTACTTC.

This rearrangement joins TRBV9 to TRBJ2-5; no clear D. The V end lost 0 bases, the J end lost 2 bases, and 8 bases lay between the germline ends. Germline V gene lookup returns CDR1 SGDLS and CDR2 YYNGEE. The CDR3 has 14 residues. CDR3: CASSVAGLQETQYF. The CDR3 region has the DNA TGTGCCAGCAGCGTAGCCGGGTTACAAGAGACCCAGTACTTC.

The V call is TRBV3-1 (or the pseudogene TRBV3-2), the J call TRBJ1-6; D is ambiguous. CDR1 and CDR2 (germline): LGHDT, YNNKEL (reference sequence). This CDR3 has 14 amino acids. V dropped 0 bases and J dropped 14 bases, with 14 bases sitting between them. CDR3 DNA sequence: TGTGCCAGCAGCCAAGATCTACTAGATTTCACCCTCCACTTT. It encodes CASSQDLLDFTLHF.

This sequence joins TRBV27 and TRBJ2-5; 10 bases align to TRBD2. The CDR3 consists of 14 residues. Germline V gene sequence: CDR1 MNHEY, CDR2 SMNVEV (reference sequence). After removal of 0 bases from V and 13 bases from J, the junction contained 8 bases not matched to a gene. In DNA, the CDR3 is TGTGCCAGCAGTTTATCGTGGACTAGCGGTCGGAGGTACTTC. Amino acids: CASSLSWTSGRRYF.

The chain uses TRBV13 and TRBJ2-5, with 11 positions matching TRBD1. The CDR3 is 17 amino acids. Germline loops: CDR1 PRHDT, CDR2 FYEKMQ (reference sequence). After removal of 5 bases from V and 2 bases from J, the junction contained 10 bases not matched to a gene. CDR3 loop: CASSGLGQGEIQETQYF. CDR3 sequence (DNA): TGTGCCAGCAGCGGGCTGGGACAGGGGGAGATTCAAGAGACCCAGTACTTC.

The CDR3 loop is CAISESFRGVNTEAFF. As DNA, the CDR3 is TGTGCCATCAGTGAGTCGTTCAGGGGGGTGAACACTGAAGCTTTCTTT. The V gene is TRBV10-3, the J gene TRBJ1-1; TRBD1 matches 7 bases. The germline gives CDR1 ENHRY, CDR2 SYGVKD. After removal of 0 bases from V and 0 bases from J, the junction contained 4 bases not matched to a gene. The CDR3 runs to 16 residues.

The chain combines TRBV5-1 with TRBJ2-3, with unresolved D. CDR3 length: 13 amino acids. CDR1 is SGHRS and CDR2 is YFSETQ in the germline V gene. V shed 3 bases and J shed 3 bases, with 8 bases lying between them. CDR3 sequence reads: CASSSDSTDTQYF. CDR3 sequence (DNA): TGCGCCAGCAGCTCCGACTCTACAGATACGCAGTATTTT.

This chain joins TRBV29-1 and TRBJ2-3; the D gene is possibly TRBD1 (7 bases). V was shortened by 6 bases and J by 7 bases, with 17 bases between the two germline ends. The CDR3 length is 13 residues. Germline loops: CDR1 SQVTM, CDR2 ANQGSEA. The CDR3 is CSVLLRGEHTQYF. The CDR3 DNA sequence: TGCAGCGTCCTCCTCAGGGGGGAACATACGCAGTATTTT.